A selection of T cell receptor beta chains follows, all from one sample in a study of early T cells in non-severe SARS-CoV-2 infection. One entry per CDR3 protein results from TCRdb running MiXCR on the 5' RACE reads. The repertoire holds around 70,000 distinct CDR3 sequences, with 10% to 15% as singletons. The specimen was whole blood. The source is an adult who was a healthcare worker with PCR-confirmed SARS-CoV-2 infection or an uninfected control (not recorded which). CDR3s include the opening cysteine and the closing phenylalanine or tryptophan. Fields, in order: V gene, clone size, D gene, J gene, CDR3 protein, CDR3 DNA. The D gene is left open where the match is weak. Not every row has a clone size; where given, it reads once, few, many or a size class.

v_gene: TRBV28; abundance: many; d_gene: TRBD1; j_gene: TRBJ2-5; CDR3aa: CASRLPGQGKETQYF; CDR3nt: TGTGCCAGCAGACTCCCGGGACAGGGAAAAGAGACCCAGTACTTC
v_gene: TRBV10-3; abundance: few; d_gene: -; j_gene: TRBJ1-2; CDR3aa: CAISESTAVYGYTF; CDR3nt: TGTGCCATCAGTGAGTCGACAGCCGTCTATGGCTACACCTTC
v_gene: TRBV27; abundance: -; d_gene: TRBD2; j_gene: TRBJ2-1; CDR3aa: CASSPGLAGGQGGSFF; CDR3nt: TGTGCCAGCAGCCCTGGACTAGCGGGAGGGCAAGGGGGGTCGTTCTTC
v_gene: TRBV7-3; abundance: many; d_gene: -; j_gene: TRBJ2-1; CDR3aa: CASSLGTNEQFF; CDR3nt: TGTGCCAGCAGCTTAGGGACCAATGAGCAGTTCTTC
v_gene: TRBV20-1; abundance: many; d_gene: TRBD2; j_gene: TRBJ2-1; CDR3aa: CSARPRPTSGSRYEQFF; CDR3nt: TGCAGTGCTAGACCACGTCCGACTAGCGGGAGTAGGTATGAGCAGTTCTTC
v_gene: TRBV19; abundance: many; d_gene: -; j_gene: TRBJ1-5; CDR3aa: CASSIGQVLYSNQPQHF; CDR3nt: TGTGCCAGTAGTATTGGGCAGGTACTCTATAGCAATCAGCCCCAGCATTTT
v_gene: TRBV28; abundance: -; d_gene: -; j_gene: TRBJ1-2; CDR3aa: CASRPGPVYGYTF; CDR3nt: TGTGCCAGCCGTCCCGGACCGGTCTATGGCTACACCTTC
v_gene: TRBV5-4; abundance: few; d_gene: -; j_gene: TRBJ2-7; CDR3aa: CASSSGLPYEQYF; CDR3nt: TGTGCCAGCAGCTCGGGACTGCCTTACGAGCAGTACTTC
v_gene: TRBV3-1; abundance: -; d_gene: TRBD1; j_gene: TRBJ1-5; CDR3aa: CASSPDRDQPQHF; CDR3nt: TGTGCCAGCAGTCCGGACAGGGACCAGCCCCAGCATTTT
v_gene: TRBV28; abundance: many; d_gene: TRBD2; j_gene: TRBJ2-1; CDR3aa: CASSLFTSGRSIEQFF; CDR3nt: TGTGCCAGCAGTTTGTTCACTAGCGGGAGGTCGATTGAGCAGTTCTTC
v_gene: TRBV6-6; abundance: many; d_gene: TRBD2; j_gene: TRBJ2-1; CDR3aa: CASNGLAGGSEQFF; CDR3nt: TGTGCCAGCAACGGACTAGCGGGAGGCAGTGAGCAGTTCTTC
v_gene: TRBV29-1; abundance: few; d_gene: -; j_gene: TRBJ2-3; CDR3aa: CSVERGTDTQYF; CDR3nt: TGCAGCGTTGAAAGGGGCACAGATACGCAGTATTTT
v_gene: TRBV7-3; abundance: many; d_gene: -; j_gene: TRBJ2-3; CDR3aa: CASSLQRRDTQYF; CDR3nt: TGTGCCAGCAGCTTACAACGGAGGGATACGCAGTATTTT
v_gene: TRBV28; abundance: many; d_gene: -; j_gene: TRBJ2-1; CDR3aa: CAAEGSSYNEQFF; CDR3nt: TGTGCGGCTGAGGGTAGCTCCTACAATGAGCAGTTCTTC
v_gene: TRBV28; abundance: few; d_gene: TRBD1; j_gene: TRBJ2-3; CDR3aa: CASSSPGGGDTQYF; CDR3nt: TGTGCCAGCAGTTCCCCAGGGGGCGGAGATACGCAGTATTTT
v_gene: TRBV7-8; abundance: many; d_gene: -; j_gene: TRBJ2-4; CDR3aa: CASSRPFPVGKNIQYF; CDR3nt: TGTGCCAGCAGCCGCCCCTTCCCTGTAGGCAAAAACATTCAGTACTTC
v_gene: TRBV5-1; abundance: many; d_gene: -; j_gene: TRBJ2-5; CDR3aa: CASSLRGQGETQYF; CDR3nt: TGCGCCAGCAGCTTGCGGGGGCAAGGAGAGACCCAGTACTTC
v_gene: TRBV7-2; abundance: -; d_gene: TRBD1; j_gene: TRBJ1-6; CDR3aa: CASSSRDRGRSPLHF; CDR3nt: TGTGCCAGCAGCTCCCGGGACAGGGGGCGTTCACCCCTCCACTTT
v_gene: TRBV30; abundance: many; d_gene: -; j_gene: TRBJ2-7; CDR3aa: CAWSALPLQYF; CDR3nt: TGTGCCTGGAGTGCCCTACCCCTGCAGTACTTC
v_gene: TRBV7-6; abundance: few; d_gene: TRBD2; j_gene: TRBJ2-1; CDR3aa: CASLQLAGGSLGEQFF; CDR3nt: TGTGCCAGCCTACAACTAGCGGGAGGTTCCCTGGGTGAGCAGTTCTTC
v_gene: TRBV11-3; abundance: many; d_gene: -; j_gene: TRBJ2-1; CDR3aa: CASSLMGGGGEQFF; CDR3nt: TGTGCCAGCAGCTTAATGGGAGGGGGTGGTGAGCAGTTCTTC
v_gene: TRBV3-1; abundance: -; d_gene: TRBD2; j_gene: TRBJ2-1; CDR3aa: CASSQDLLAGNNEQFF; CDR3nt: TGTGCCAGCAGCCAAGATTTACTAGCGGGTAACAATGAGCAGTTCTTC
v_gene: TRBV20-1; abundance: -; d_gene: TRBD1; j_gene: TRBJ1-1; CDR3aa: CSALTGRTEAFF; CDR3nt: TGCAGTGCCCTGACAGGGAGGACTGAAGCTTTCTTT
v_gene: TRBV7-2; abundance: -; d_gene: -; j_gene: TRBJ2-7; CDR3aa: CASSLGSGTGNEQYF; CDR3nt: TGTGCTAGCAGCTTAGGGTCCGGAACCGGGAACGAGCAGTACTTC
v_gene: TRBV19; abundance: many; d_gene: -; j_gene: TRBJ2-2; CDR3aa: CASKPSATTGELFF; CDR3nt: TGTGCCAGTAAGCCTAGCGCAACTACCGGGGAGCTGTTTTTT
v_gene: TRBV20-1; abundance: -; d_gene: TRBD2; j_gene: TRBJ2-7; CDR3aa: CSAKVAGGGLYEQYF; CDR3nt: TGCAGTGCAAAGGTTGCGGGAGGCGGTCTCTACGAGCAGTACTTC
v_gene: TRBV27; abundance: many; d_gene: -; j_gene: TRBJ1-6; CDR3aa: CASSTQGPDSNSPLHF; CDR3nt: TGTGCCAGCAGCACACAGGGACCAGACTCTAATTCACCCCTCCACTTT
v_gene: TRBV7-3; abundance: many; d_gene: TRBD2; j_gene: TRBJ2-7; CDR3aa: CASSLMAASGSYEQYF; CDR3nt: TGTGCCAGCAGCTTGATGGCGGCTAGCGGTTCCTACGAGCAGTACTTC
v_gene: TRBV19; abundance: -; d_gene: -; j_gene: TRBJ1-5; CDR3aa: CASSSRSGASNQPQHF; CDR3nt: TGTGCCAGTAGTTCGCGTTCGGGGGCTAGCAATCAGCCCCAGCATTTT